The rows below give T cell receptor beta chains drawn from one sample of a study of regulatory T cells in long-lasting Graves disease. TCRdb re-analysed the multiplex PCR reads in MiXCR, keeping a single row per CDR3 protein. Here the sample spans more than 650,000 distinct CDR3 sequences, 25% to 35% being singletons. Material: peripheral blood mononuclear cells (PBMCs), obtained when the disease was refractory, from a patient treated with antithyroid drugs. The receptors were sampled from a female donor with Graves disease. CDR3s include the opening cysteine and the closing phenylalanine or tryptophan. D genes are given only for firm matches. Clone size is shown for a subset of rows, as once, few, many or a class of expanded clone.

j_call v_call clone_size d_call cdr3_nt cdr3_aa
TRBJ1-5 TRBV3-1 many . TGTGCCAGCAGCCAAGGACAGGCCACCCAGCATTTT CASSQGQATQHF
TRBJ2-6 TRBV7-3 . . TGTGCCAGCAGCCCCCCGGCTGGGGCCAACGTCCTGACTTTC CASSPPAGANVLTF
TRBJ1-1 TRBV20-1 . TRBD1 TGCAGTGCTCCAAGTCCCGGGACAGGAACCACTGCGACTGAAGCTTTCTTT CSAPSPGTGTTATEAFF
TRBJ2-7 TRBV3-1 . TRBD2 TGTGCCAGCAGCCAGTCCCCGGGGGGCGAGCAGTACTTC CASSQSPGGEQYF
TRBJ2-1 TRBV12-3/TRBV12-4 few TRBD2 TGTGCCAGCAGTTTCACGGGAGGGAACTCCTACAATGAGCAGTTCTTC CASSFTGGNSYNEQFF
TRBJ1-1 TRBV6-5 few TRBD1 TGTGCCAGCAGTTACGGGGCGACAGGGTCTTCTGAAGCTTTCTTT CASSYGATGSSEAFF
TRBJ1-2 TRBV28 few TRBD1 TGTGCCAGCAGCGTAGATTGGGGGGACAGGGCTGGCTACACCTTC CASSVDWGDRAGYTF
TRBJ2-1 TRBV7-9 . TRBD2 TGTGCCAGCAGCTTAATTCCCGGGAGGGGAGCGTTCAATGAGCAGTTCTTC CASSLIPGRGAFNEQFF
TRBJ1-1 TRBV12-3/TRBV12-4 many TRBD1 TGTGCCAGCAGTTTTCCGACAGGGGTTCGAGCTTTCTTT CASSFPTGVRAFF
TRBJ1-2 TRBV28 many . TGTGCCAGCAGTTTCAGACAGGACTATGGCTACACCTTC CASSFRQDYGYTF
TRBJ1-2 TRBV9 few TRBD1 TGTGCCAGCAGCGAGGGCACAGGGGGCATGGGCTACACCTTC CASSEGTGGMGYTF
TRBJ1-4 TRBV6-1 . . TGTGCCAGCAGTGAATTAATAACAAGGGATGAAAAACTGTTTTTT CASSELITRDEKLFF
TRBJ1-1 TRBV12-3/TRBV12-4 many . TGTGCCAGCAGTTTCGGCCACACTGAAGCTTTCTTT CASSFGHTEAFF
TRBJ1-5 TRBV10-3 . . TGTGCCATCAGCGAGGCGGGACACCCCAATCAGCCCCAGCATTTT CAISEAGHPNQPQHF
TRBJ2-5 TRBV6-2/TRBV6-3 . . TGTGCCAGCAGTTCCCGGCGGGGCTTACAAGAGACCCAGTACTTC CASSSRRGLQETQYF
TRBJ1-6 TRBV6-1 once . TGTGCCACAGGTCCTGGGGCGGGGAATTCACCCCTCCACTTT CATGPGAGNSPLHF
TRBJ1-2 TRBV3-1 few TRBD1 TGTGCCAGCAGCCAAGGCCGAGCGGGACAGTCCTATGGCTACACCTTC CASSQGRAGQSYGYTF
TRBJ1-2 TRBV7-9 . TRBD1 TGTGCCAGCAGCGAAACAGGGGCCAGCTATGGCTACACCTTC CASSETGASYGYTF
TRBJ1-4 TRBV30 few . TGTGCCTGGAGTTCAGGGGTTTCGGCTAATGAAAAACTGTTTTTT CAWSSGVSANEKLFF
TRBJ1-1 TRBV4-1 few . TGCGCCAGCAGCCCCCTGGGGGGGGCCCTGAACACTGAAGCTTTCTTT CASSPLGGALNTEAFF
TRBJ1-1 TRBV27 few TRBD1 TGTGCCAGCAGCGGGGGAACAGGGGCTGGTGGTTTCTTT CASSGGTGAGGFF
TRBJ2-7 TRBV5-6 few . TGTGCCAGCAGCCGAATCGTTGGGGACTCCTACGAGCAGTACTTC CASSRIVGDSYEQYF
TRBJ2-5 TRBV20-1 . . TGCAGTGCTCAGGAAGCGGCCCTCCAAGAGACCCAGTACTTC CSAQEAALQETQYF
TRBJ1-2 TRBV6-2/TRBV6-3 . . TGTGCCAGCAGTTACTCGGCAGGGATTAACTATGGCTACACCTTC CASSYSAGINYGYTF
TRBJ2-5 TRBV6-2/TRBV6-3 few TRBD1 TGTGCCAGCAGTTACGGTGACAGGGAAGAGACCCAGTACTTC CASSYGDREETQYF
TRBJ1-5 TRBV20-1 few . TGCAGTGCTAGAGCCTCCCCGACATCCAATCAGCCCCAGCATTTT CSARASPTSNQPQHF
TRBJ2-7 TRBV19 . TRBD2 TGTGCCAGTACCCCGCTAGCGGGACAAGGCTACGAGCAGTACTTC CASTPLAGQGYEQYF
TRBJ1-5 TRBV15 . TRBD1 TGTGCCACCAGCGAAAAAGGACAGGGAAGCAATCAGCCCCAGCATTTT CATSEKGQGSNQPQHF
TRBJ1-1 TRBV27 many TRBD1 TGTGCCAGCAGGGACAGGGTTACTGAAGCTTTCTTT CASRDRVTEAFF
TRBJ1-6 TRBV2 few TRBD1 TGTGCCAGCAGCTTCCGGGGACAGGGAATTTCACCCCTCCACTTT CASSFRGQGISPLHF
TRBJ1-2 TRBV29-1 . . TGCAGCGTTCTTCAAGCGTACAACTATGGCTACACCTTC CSVLQAYNYGYTF
TRBJ2-7 TRBV11-2 . . TGTGCCAGCAGCTTAGAGGTTTTGGCCCACGAGCAGTACTTC CASSLEVLAHEQYF
TRBJ2-7 TRBV12-3/TRBV12-4 few . TGTGCCAGCAGTCCGCTCGGGGGGCGCGTTTACGAGCAGTACTTC CASSPLGGRVYEQYF